The clone carrying this T cell receptor (beta chain) occurred a few times. Its antigen remains unidentified. Graves' hyperthyroidism qualified as stable when ophthalmopathy did not progress within 18 months. Used for diagnoses were clinical symptoms, serum thyroxine and TRAb, thyroid ultrasound and orbital computed tomography. The data originate from a study of T cells in Graves' hyperthyroidism and ophthalmopathy. The study's findings and limits: Blood also showed most of the thyroid clonotypes that were expanded above 0.001.

RNA transcripts served as the template for amplifying TCR beta CDR3 regions. The primer set for the first-round RT-PCR of the TCR CDR3 was HTBI. TCRdb re-analysed the multiplex PCR reads in MiXCR, keeping a single row per CDR3 protein. The sample yields approximately 320,000 distinct CDR3 sequences, around 16% seen once. With 4 bases clipped from V and 7 bases from J, the junction kept 6 bases outside the gene matches. The germline gives CDR1 ENHRY, CDR2 SYGVKD. The CDR3 covers 14 residues. The chain joins TRBV10-3 to TRBJ2-7; TRBD1 aligns across 11 bases. The sample consisted of blood. The sequence derives from a man aged 25 to 40 with Graves' hyperthyroidism. The CDR3 region is CAISGTGGTGEQYF. The CDR3 DNA reads TGTGCCATCAGTGGGACAGGGGGCACGGGTGAGCAGTACTTC.